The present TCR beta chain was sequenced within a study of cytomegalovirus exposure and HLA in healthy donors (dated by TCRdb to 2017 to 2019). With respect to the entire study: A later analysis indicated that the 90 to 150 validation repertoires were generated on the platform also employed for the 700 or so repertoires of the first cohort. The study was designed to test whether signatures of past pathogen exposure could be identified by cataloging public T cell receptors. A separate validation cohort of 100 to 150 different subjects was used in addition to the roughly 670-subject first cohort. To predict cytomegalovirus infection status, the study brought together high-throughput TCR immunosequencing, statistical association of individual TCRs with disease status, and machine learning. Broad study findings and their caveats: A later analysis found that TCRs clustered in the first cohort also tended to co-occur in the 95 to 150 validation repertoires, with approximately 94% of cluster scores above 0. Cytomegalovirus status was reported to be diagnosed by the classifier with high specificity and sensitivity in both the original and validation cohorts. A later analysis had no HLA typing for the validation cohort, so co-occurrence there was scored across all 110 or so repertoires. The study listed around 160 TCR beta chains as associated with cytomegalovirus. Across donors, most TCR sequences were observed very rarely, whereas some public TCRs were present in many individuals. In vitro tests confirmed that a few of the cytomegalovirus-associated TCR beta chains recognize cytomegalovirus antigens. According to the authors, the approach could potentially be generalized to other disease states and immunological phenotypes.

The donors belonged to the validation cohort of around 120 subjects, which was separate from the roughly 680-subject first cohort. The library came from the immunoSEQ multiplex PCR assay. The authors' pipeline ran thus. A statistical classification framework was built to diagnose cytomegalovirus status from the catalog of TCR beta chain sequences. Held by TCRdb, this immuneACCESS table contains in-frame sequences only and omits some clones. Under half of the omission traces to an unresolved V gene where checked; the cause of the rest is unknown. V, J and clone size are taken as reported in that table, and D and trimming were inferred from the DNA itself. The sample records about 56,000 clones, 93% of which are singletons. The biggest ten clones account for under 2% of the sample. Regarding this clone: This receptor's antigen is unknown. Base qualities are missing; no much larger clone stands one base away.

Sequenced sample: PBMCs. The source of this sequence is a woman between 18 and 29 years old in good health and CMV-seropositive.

The nucleotide sequence is TGCGCCAGCAGCTCAACGGGGGGGCCGGCAGAGACCCAGTACTTC. It encodes CASSSTGGPAETQYF. The rearranged segments are TRBV5-1 and TRBJ2-5; TRBD2 aligns with 8 central bases. From its cysteine to its phenylalanine, the CDR3 spans 15 amino acids. Solely the CDR3 DNA is kept, with 45 bases framed from the first base. CDR1 and CDR2 (SGHRS, YFSETQ) derive from the germline V gene. Trimming accounts for 3 bases at V and 4 bases at J, while the number of junction bases matched to no gene is 8.